The 10 T cell receptor beta chains reported below all come from one sample, sequenced in a study of human T cells and chemical hapten exposure. Time point specified: healthy volunteer bleed at 2 weeks. Total RNA was extracted from unfractionated whole blood. TCRdb passed the RACE reads through MiXCR, listing each CDR3 protein once. The sample holds 130,000 or so distinct CDR3 sequences; roughly 9.5% are singletons and the top ten take approximately 2%. Material: whole blood. The receptors shown here come from a male donor in good health. Some clones in this sample may be carry-over from other donors' samples.

This clonotype was seen more than once but under ten times. CDR3 sequence: CSARALAGTGELFF. CDR3 nucleotide sequence: TGCAGTGCTAGAGCACTAGCGGGCACCGGGGAGCTGTTTTTT. This sequence joins TRBV20-1 and TRBJ2-2; 9 bases are shared with TRBD2. Trimming took 1 base from V and 4 from J; bases not matched to a gene: 1. Germline CDR1 reads DFQATT; CDR2 reads SNEGSKA (reference sequence). The CDR3 runs to 14 residues.

The sample holds many counts of this clonotype. The V call is TRBV5-1, the J call TRBJ2-1; D is possibly TRBD1 (5 bases). CDR1 is SGHRS, CDR2 YFSETQ, per germline. The ends were cut back, 2 bases at V and 8 bases at J, with 11 bases in the middle. The CDR3 contains 13 residues. This CDR3 reads CASSLPGWHEQFF. The CDR3 bases are TGCGCCAGCAGCTTACCAGGGTGGCATGAGCAGTTCTTC.

This clonotype was observed many times. The genes are TRBV6-5 and TRBJ2-5; the match to TRBD2 covers 8 bases. V was pared by 0 bases and J by 9 bases, with 15 bases of the junction left unmatched. CDR3 length: 17 residues. Germline loops: CDR1 MNHEY, CDR2 SVGAGI. This CDR3 reads CASSYSTSGGGPAPQYF. In nucleotides, the CDR3 is TGTGCCAGCAGTTACTCGACCTCCGGCGGGGGGCCCGCTCCCCAGTACTTC.

The V call is TRBV5-1, the J call TRBJ2-7, with 8 bases aligning to TRBD1. The CDR3 has 15 amino acids. V lost 1 base and J lost 3; bases outside the gene matches: 6. From germline, CDR1 is SGHRS and CDR2 YFSETQ. The CDR3 sequence: CASSLLTGEDYEQYF. Here the CDR3 DNA reads TGCGCCAGCAGCTTGCTGACAGGGGAGGACTACGAGCAGTACTTC.

The chain employs TRBV7-2 and TRBJ2-1; 9 nucleotides align to TRBD2. CDR1 and CDR2 (germline): SGHTA, FQGNSA. The CDR3 totals 16 residues. The J segment lost 5 bases and the V segment lost 5 bases, leaving 10 bases of the junction unmatched. The CDR3 region has the DNA TGTGCCAGCAGCCTTTCGCCGGGACTAGCCAACAATGAGCAGTTCTTC. Translated: CASSLSPGLANNEQFF.

This clonotype was recorded a few times. The chain links TRBV19 to TRBJ1-5, with a tentative D call TRBD1 (6 bases). This CDR3 has 18 amino acids. The V gene lost 1 base and the J gene lost 2 bases, with 18 bases spanning the gap. Germline lookup yields CDR1 LNHDA and CDR2 SQIVND (reference sequence). This CDR3 reads CASSIANTGLYGNQPQHF. In DNA form, the CDR3 reads TGTGCCAGTAGTATAGCAAATACAGGGCTTTATGGCAATCAGCCCCAGCATTTT.

This clonotype was counted ten times or more. The chain has TRBV20-1 and TRBJ2-1, with TRBD2 matching 8 bases. This CDR3 contains 15 residues. V was pared by 5 bases and J by 5 bases, with 11 bases of the junction left unmatched. CDR1 and CDR2 (germline): DFQATT, SNEGSKA (reference sequence). The CDR3 reads CSAPFGTRGHNEQFF. In DNA form, the CDR3 reads TGCAGTGCTCCCTTCGGGACTAGAGGACACAATGAGCAGTTCTTC.

This clonotype came up many times. V and J are TRBV7-2 and TRBJ1-1; tentatively, D is TRBD1 (5 bases). Between the trimmed V and J ends, which lost 1 base and 3 bases, there was a span of 12 bases. The CDR3 runs 15 residues. The germline V gene has CDR1 SGHTA and CDR2 FQGNSA. The CDR3 DNA reads as TGTGCCAGCAGCTTAGAAGAGGGGCGGGACACTGAAGCTTTCTTT. The encoded protein is CASSLEEGRDTEAFF.

The chain uses TRBV3-1 and TRBJ2-2, with unresolved D. V lost 3 bases and J 4 bases, leaving 6 bases between the germline ends. Germline CDR1 LGHDT, CDR2 YNNKEL (reference sequence). This CDR3 region has 13 residues. For the CDR3, the DNA is TGTGCCAGCAGCCAGCATACCACCGGGGAGCTGTTTTTT. Protein product: CASSQHTTGELFF.

V gene TRBV7-8 combines with J gene TRBJ1-2; 11 bases map to TRBD1. The CDR3 runs 17 residues. The J segment lost 0 bases and the V segment lost 3 bases, leaving 6 bases of the junction unmatched. Germline V gene lookup returns CDR1 SGHVS and CDR2 FQNEAQ. CDR3 protein: CASSLGTGGVSNYGYTF. In DNA form, the CDR3 reads TGTGCCAGCAGCTTGGGGACAGGGGGAGTTTCTAACTATGGCTACACCTTC.